Below are 27 T cell receptor beta chains sequenced from a single sample in a study of CD8+CD57+ T cells in acquired aplastic anemia. The study profiled TCR beta VDJ and CDR3 using genomic DNA as template. TCRdb reprocessed the reads with MiXCR, giving one entry per CDR3 protein. The sample includes 450,000 to 550,000 distinct CDR3 sequences, roughly a third of them seen just once. Selection for sequencing was limited to patients who had shown CD8+CD57+ cell expansion by flow cytometry. The sequencing input was sorted CD4+, CD8+, or CD8+CD57+ T cells (not recorded which) from PBMCs. These receptors all stem from a human donor with aplastic anemia.

The chain employs TRBV20-1 and TRBJ2-7; D gene unclear. CDR1 is DFQATT, CDR2 SNEGSKA, per germline (reference sequence). This CDR3 is built from 12 residues. V lost 0 bases to trimming and J lost 4 bases, with 7 bases between them. This CDR3 reads CSAREERYEQYF. The CDR3 nucleotides read TGCAGTGCTAGAGAGGAGAGGTACGAGCAGTACTTC.

This clonotype was recorded at least ten times. The chain recombines TRBV9 with TRBJ2-7; tentatively, D is TRBD2 (5 bases). The germline V and J ends were trimmed by 0 bases and 0 bases, with 10 bases remaining between them. Germline loops: CDR1 SGDLS, CDR2 YYNGEE. The CDR3 is 15 residues long. The CDR3 here is CASSVEGSDSYEQYF. The CDR3 nucleotides are TGTGCCAGCAGCGTAGAGGGTAGCGACTCCTACGAGCAGTACTTC.

Ten or more counts support this clonotype. The J gene is TRBJ1-5, the V gene TRBV15; the D gene is possibly TRBD1 (5 bases). In germline, CDR1 is LNHNV, CDR2 YYDKDF (reference sequence). Trimming left V 0 bases short and J 0 bases short, with 9 bases between. This CDR3 is built from 16 residues. In DNA form, the CDR3 reads TGTGCCACCAGCAGAGACCAGGGATATAGCAATCAGCCCCAGCATTTT. This sequence encodes CATSRDQGYSNQPQHF.

A single count supports this clonotype. The chain couples TRBV15 to TRBJ1-1; 7 nucleotides match TRBD1. There are 15 residues in the CDR3. The V and J ends lost 3 bases and 0 bases, in that order; junction bases with no gene match: 4. Germline lookup yields CDR1 LNHNV and CDR2 YYDKDF (reference sequence). The CDR3 bases are TGTGCCACCAGCAGTGGACAGGCCATGAACACTGAAGCTTTCTTT. This translates into CATSSGQAMNTEAFF.

J is TRBJ1-2 and V is TRBV25-1, with 7 bases fitting TRBD1. There are 15 residues in the CDR3. Germline V lookup: CDR1 MGHDK, CDR2 SYGVNS. V trimming: 7 bases; J trimming: 2 bases; junction bases outside the gene matches: 10. The CDR3 nucleotides are TGTGCCAGCATTACATCAGGGGGAGGAAACTATGGCTACACCTTC. This gives the protein CASITSGGGNYGYTF.

In DNA, the CDR3 is TGTGCCAGCAGCCAAGGACTAGCTATTGACAAAAACATTCAGTACTTC. It is translated as CASSQGLAIDKNIQYF. The chain recombines TRBV14 with TRBJ2-4, with 7 positions matching TRBD2. J gave up 3 bases and V 1 base, and 6 bases lay outside the gene matches. The CDR3 totals 16 residues. Germline CDR1 SGHDN, CDR2 FVKESK.

This clonotype has a count of ten or more. The V gene is TRBV20-1, the J gene TRBJ1-2, with D perhaps matching TRBD1 (5 bases). The CDR3 consists of 12 residues. Between the trimmed V and J ends, which lost 6 bases and 1 base, there was a span of 9 bases. Per the germline V gene, CDR1 is DFQATT and CDR2 is SNEGSKA (reference sequence). The CDR3 coding sequence is TGCAGTGCCCAGACAGTTAACTATGGCTACACCTTC. This codes for CSAQTVNYGYTF.

This clonotype was counted a few times. The chain joins TRBV5-6 to TRBJ2-7; perhaps TRBD2 as D (6 bases). This CDR3 contains 15 residues. Germline lookup yields CDR1 SGHDT and CDR2 YYEEEE. The V end was cut by 2 bases, the J end by 4 bases, with 16 bases between. The CDR3 protein is CASSFGSGLRYEQYF. The CDR3 region has the DNA TGTGCCAGCAGCTTCGGGAGCGGGCTCAGATACGAGCAGTACTTC.

The sample holds a few counts of this clonotype. The gene calls are TRBV5-1 and TRBJ1-4; 7 nucleotides agree with TRBD1. The V gene's germline CDR1 is SGHRS and CDR2 YFSETQ. This CDR3 has 15 residues. With V trimmed by 4 bases and J by 4 bases, 7 bases remained unmatched. This chain's CDR3 is CASSTGTEYNEKLFF. CDR3 coding DNA: TGCGCCAGCAGCACCGGGACAGAATATAATGAAAAACTGTTTTTT.

This clonotype showed up many times. This chain uses TRBV12-3 or TRBV12-4 with TRBJ1-2; 9 bases map to TRBD1. The trim removed 5 bases at V and 6 bases at J, leaving 10 bases unmatched. The CDR3 is made up of 15 amino acids. The DNA of the CDR3 is TGTGCCAGCAGTACACCACCGGGACAGGGTAATGGCTACACCTTC. Translated: CASSTPPGQGNGYTF.

The V gene is TRBV2, the J gene TRBJ1-2; D remains unclear. This CDR3 spans 14 amino acids. Trimming removed 2 bases from V and 3 bases from J, with 10 bases in between. The germline V gene has CDR1 SNHLY and CDR2 FYNNEI. CDR3 sequence reads: CASSEFPADYGYTF. The CDR3 DNA sequence: TGTGCCAGCAGTGAATTTCCGGCTGACTATGGCTACACCTTC.

The chain links TRBV7-2 to TRBJ2-7, with D perhaps TRBD1 (6 bases). The CDR3 contains 17 residues. Germline values: CDR1 SGHTA, CDR2 FQGNSA. Trimming took off 0 bases at V and 1 base at J, with 16 bases between the two ends. The CDR3 region is CASSLAGRGSPSYEQYF. The CDR3 nucleotides are TGTGCCAGCAGCTTAGCAGGCAGGGGCTCCCCTTCCTACGAGCAGTACTTC.

This chain links TRBV2 with TRBJ1-2, with D perhaps matching TRBD1 (6 bases). Trimming removed 6 bases from V and 2 bases from J, with 13 bases in between. From germline, CDR1 is SNHLY and CDR2 FYNNEI. The CDR3 length is 14 residues. CDR3 in DNA: TGTGCCAGCAGCAGCGGGGGGCCCAACTATGGCTACACCTTC. Its translation is CASSSGGPNYGYTF.

This clonotype was counted many times. This chain connects TRBV7-9 to TRBJ1-2; D possibly corresponds to TRBD1 (6 bases). CDR1 is SEHNR and CDR2 is FQNEAQ in the germline V gene (reference sequence). The CDR3 spans 13 residues. V lost 4 bases, J lost 6 bases, and 12 bases lay in between. The CDR3 spells CASSSGALDGYTF. CDR3 DNA: TGTGCCAGCAGCTCGGGGGCCCTTGATGGCTACACCTTC.

This clonotype was found a few times. The chain links TRBV19 to TRBJ1-3; 7 nucleotides align to TRBD1. Germline CDR1 is LNHDA and CDR2 is SQIVND (reference sequence). The CDR3 length is 15 residues. J was trimmed by 0 bases and V by 9 bases; bases with no gene match: 8. CDR3 loop: CASSVDRNSGNTIYF. The CDR3 DNA follows: TGTGCCAGCAGTGTGGACAGGAACTCTGGAAACACCATATATTTT.

This clonotype turned up a few times. V is TRBV6-1 and J is TRBJ2-7; 8 nucleotides match TRBD1. This CDR3 comprises 17 residues. V lost 4 bases and J lost 0; bases outside the gene matches: 11. Germline V gives CDR1 MNHNS, CDR2 SASEGT. The CDR3 region is CASSAGTGLGSSYEQYF. In nucleotides, the CDR3 is TGTGCCAGCAGTGCGGGGACAGGTCTTGGAAGCTCCTACGAGCAGTACTTC.

This clonotype was detected only a few times. The gene calls are TRBV28 and TRBJ1-5, with D unresolved. CDR3 length: 14 amino acids. Looked up from germline, CDR1 is MDHEN and CDR2 is SYDVKM. Trimming cost V 2 bases and J 5 bases, with 10 bases left between them. The CDR3 DNA sequence: TGTGCCAGCAGTTTAGTGGGGATCCATCAGCCCCAGCATTTT. This sequence encodes CASSLVGIHQPQHF.

There are many counts of this clonotype. The V and J genes are TRBV20-1 and TRBJ1-5; tentatively, D is TRBD1 (6 bases). Germline CDR1 is DFQATT and CDR2 is SNEGSKA (reference sequence). Trimming pared 2 bases from V and 5 bases from J, leaving 16 bases between. The CDR3 has 15 amino acids. The CDR3 sequence is CSARPSGTYDQPQHF. For the CDR3, the DNA is TGCAGTGCTAGACCCTCCGGGACATATGATCAGCCCCAGCATTTT.

A few counts support this clonotype. The chain recombines TRBV6-1 with TRBJ1-2, with 9 bases matching TRBD1. Losses at the gene ends were 6 bases for V and 5 bases for J; bases not matched to a gene: 4. In germline, CDR1 is MNHNS, CDR2 SASEGT. The CDR3 loop spans 13 amino acids. The CDR3 DNA reads TGTGCCAGCAGGGGGACAGGGCTTTATGGCTACACCTTC. This codes for CASRGTGLYGYTF.

The chain uses TRBV6-1 and TRBJ1-1; 7 bases agree with TRBD1. Germline V gene data show CDR1 as MNHNS and CDR2 as SASEGT. There are 14 residues in the CDR3. V lost 4 bases and J lost 4; bases outside the gene matches: 6. Here the CDR3 DNA reads TGTGCCAGCAGTGCACAGGGGACTGGCACTGAAGCTTTCTTT. Its translation: CASSAQGTGTEAFF.

The rearrangement uses TRBV27 and TRBJ2-3, with TRBD1 identical over 7 bases. V lost 5 bases and J lost 3; bases outside the gene matches: 8. Germline V CDR1 and CDR2: MNHEY, SMNVEV (reference sequence). CDR3 length equals 15 residues. In DNA form, the CDR3 reads TGTGCCAGCAGTAGATACAGGGGTATAACAGATACGCAGTATTTT. Residues: CASSRYRGITDTQYF.

This chain connects TRBV10-2 to TRBJ1-5; 8 bases are a match to TRBD1. The germline CDR1 and CDR2 sequences are WSHSY and SAAADI. The CDR3 contains 17 residues. V shed 4 bases and J 4 bases; nucleotides not matched to a gene: 12. CDR3 nucleotides: TGCGCCAGCAGTGTAAGAGGTGGACAGGGAAGTAATCAGCCCCAGCATTTT. It translates to CASSVRGGQGSNQPQHF.

This clonotype has at least ten counts. The rearrangement uses TRBV29-1 and TRBJ1-1; D is ambiguous. V dropped 4 bases and J dropped 5 bases, with 11 bases sitting between them. The CDR3 is 12 residues long. The germline V gene has CDR1 SQVTM and CDR2 ANQGSEA. DNA of the CDR3: TGCAGCGTTGTAAAGGGTGTAACTGAAGCTTTCTTT. Its translation is CSVVKGVTEAFF.

For this clonotype: The junction does not match germline at one end; this may be a read error. The V gene is TRBV2, the J gene TRBJ1-6, with D possibly being TRBD1 (6 bases). The CDR3 is 14 amino acids. CDR1 SNHLY and CDR2 FYNNEI come from the germline V gene. The CDR3 reads CASSEGQGRSPLHF. Here the CDR3 DNA reads TGCGCCAGCAGTGAAGGGCAGGGGAGATCACCCCTCCACTTT.

This clonotype was recorded a few times. The chain carries TRBV5-1 and TRBJ1-1, with TRBD1 matching 7 bases. The CDR3 runs 15 residues. Germline values: CDR1 SGHRS, CDR2 YFSETQ. V lost 4 bases, J lost 3 bases, and 9 bases stayed unmatched. CDR3 in amino acids: CASSTTGVGYTEAFF. The CDR3, as DNA: TGCGCCAGCAGCACTACAGGGGTTGGGTACACTGAAGCTTTCTTT.

This clonotype came up a few times. The V call is TRBV12-3 or TRBV12-4, the J call TRBJ1-2; 7 nucleotides match TRBD1. The CDR3 is made up of 15 amino acids. V trimming: 6 bases; J trimming: 5 bases; junction bases outside the gene matches: 12. The CDR3, as DNA: TGTGCCAGCAGCACGACCACAGGGGCCGGATATGGCTACACCTTC. Translating it yields CASSTTTGAGYGYTF.

J is TRBJ1-2 and V is TRBV6-1; TRBD1 might be the D (6 bases). V dropped 10 bases and J dropped 4 bases, with 19 bases sitting between them. Per germline, CDR1 MNHNS and CDR2 SASEGT. This CDR3 contains 14 residues. The CDR3 bases are TGTGCCACCCATCGATCGGACAGCCTCTATGGCTACACCTTC. Its protein is CATHRSDSLYGYTF.